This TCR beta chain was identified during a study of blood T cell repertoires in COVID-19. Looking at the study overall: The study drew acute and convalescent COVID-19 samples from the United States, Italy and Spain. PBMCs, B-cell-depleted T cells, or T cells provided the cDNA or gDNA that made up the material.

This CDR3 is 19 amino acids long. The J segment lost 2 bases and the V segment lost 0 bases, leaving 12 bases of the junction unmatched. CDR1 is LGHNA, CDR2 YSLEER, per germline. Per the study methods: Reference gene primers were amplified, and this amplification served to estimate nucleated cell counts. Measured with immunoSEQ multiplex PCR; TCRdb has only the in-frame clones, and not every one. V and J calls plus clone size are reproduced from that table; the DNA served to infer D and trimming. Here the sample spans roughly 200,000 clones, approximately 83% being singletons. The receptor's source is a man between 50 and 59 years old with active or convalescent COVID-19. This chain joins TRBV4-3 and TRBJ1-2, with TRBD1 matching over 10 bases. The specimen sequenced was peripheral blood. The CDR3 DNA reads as TGCGCCAGCAGCCAAGAACCCCGGACAGGGGGAGGGGCAAACTATGGCTACACCTTC. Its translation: CASSQEPRTGGGANYGYTF.